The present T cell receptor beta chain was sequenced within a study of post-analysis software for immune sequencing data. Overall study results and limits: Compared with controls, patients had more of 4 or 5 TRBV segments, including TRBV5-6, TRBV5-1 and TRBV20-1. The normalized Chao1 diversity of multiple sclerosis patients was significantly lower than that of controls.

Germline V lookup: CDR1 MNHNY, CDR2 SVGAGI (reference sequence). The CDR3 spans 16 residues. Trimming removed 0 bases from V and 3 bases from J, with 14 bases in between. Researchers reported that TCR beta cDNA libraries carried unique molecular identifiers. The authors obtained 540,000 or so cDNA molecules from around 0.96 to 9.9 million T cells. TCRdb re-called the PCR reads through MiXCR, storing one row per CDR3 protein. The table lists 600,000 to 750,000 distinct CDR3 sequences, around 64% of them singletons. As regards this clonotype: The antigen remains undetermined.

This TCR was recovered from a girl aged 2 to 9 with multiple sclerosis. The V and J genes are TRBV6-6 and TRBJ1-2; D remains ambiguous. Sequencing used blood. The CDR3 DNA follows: TGTGCCAGCAGTTACTCAGATAACCAAAACGACTATGGCTACACCTTC. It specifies CASSYSDNQNDYGYTF.